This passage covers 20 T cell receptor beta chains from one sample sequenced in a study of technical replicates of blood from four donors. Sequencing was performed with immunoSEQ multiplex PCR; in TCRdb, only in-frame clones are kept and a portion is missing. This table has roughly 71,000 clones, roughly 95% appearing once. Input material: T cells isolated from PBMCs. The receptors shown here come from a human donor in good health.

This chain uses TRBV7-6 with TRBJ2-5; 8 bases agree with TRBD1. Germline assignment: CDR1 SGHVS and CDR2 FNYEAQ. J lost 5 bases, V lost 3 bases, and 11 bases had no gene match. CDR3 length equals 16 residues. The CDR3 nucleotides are TGTGCCAGCAGCTTCGATCCCGGACAGGGCGGGGAGACCCAGTACTTC. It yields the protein CASSFDPGQGGETQYF.

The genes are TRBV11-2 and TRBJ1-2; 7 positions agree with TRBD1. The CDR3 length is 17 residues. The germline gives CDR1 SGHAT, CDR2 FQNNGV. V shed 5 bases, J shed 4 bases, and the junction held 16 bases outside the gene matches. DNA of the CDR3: TGTGCCAGCAGCCCCCAGGGGCCGGGACAGATTACCTATGGCTACACCTTC. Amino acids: CASSPQGPGQITYGYTF.

This chain's CDR3 is CASSPGHHSGANVLTF. For the CDR3, the DNA is TGTGCCAGCAGTCCGGGTCATCACTCTGGGGCCAACGTCCTGACTTTC. The V call is TRBV28, the J call TRBJ2-6; D not certain. This CDR3 is 16 amino acids long. V was cut by 5 bases and J by 0 bases, with 11 bases left in between. In germline, CDR1 is MDHEN, CDR2 SYDVKM.

Here the CDR3 reads CASTKETEAFF. CDR3 DNA sequence: TGTGCCAGCACTAAAGAAACTGAAGCTTTCTTT. The rearrangement joins TRBV2 to TRBJ1-1; D unresolved. Trimming cost V 7 bases and J 5 bases, with 8 bases left between them. CDR1 and CDR2 (germline): SNHLY, FYNNEI. The CDR3 totals 11 residues.

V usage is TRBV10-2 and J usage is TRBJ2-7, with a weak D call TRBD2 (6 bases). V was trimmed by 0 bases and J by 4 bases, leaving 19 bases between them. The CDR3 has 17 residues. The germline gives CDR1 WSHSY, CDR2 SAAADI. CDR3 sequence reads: CASSESKGSGYRYEQYF. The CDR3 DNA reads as TGCGCCAGCAGTGAGTCGAAGGGGAGCGGGTATCGGTACGAGCAGTACTTC.

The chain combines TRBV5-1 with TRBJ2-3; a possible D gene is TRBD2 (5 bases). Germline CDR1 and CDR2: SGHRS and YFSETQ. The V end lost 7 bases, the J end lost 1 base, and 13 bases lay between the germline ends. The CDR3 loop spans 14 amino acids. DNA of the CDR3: TGCGCCAGCTCCCTAGGACTTCGCACAGATACGCAGTATTTT. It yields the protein CASSLGLRTDTQYF.

The CDR3 DNA reads TGCGCCAGCAGTGAGGGAACGGCGGCCGGAGCTAACTATGGCTACACCTTC. It codes for CASSEGTAAGANYGYTF. This rearrangement joins TRBV10-1 to TRBJ1-2, with no clear D. This CDR3 comprises 17 residues. V was trimmed by 2 bases and J by 0 bases, leaving 16 bases between them. Germline V gene sequence: CDR1 WNHNN, CDR2 SYGVQD (reference sequence).

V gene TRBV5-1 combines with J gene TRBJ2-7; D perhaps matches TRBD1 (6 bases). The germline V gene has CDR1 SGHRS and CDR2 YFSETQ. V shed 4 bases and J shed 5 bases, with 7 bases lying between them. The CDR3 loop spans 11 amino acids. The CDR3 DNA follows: TGCGCCAGCAGCGCAGGGGACGAGCAGTACTTC. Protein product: CASSAGDEQYF.

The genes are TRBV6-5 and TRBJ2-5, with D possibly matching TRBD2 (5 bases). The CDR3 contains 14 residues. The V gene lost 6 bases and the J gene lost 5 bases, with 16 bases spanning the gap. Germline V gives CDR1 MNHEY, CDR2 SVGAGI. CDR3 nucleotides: TGTGCCAGCAGCTCTAAAGACTATCGGGAGACCCAGTACTTC. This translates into CASSSKDYRETQYF.

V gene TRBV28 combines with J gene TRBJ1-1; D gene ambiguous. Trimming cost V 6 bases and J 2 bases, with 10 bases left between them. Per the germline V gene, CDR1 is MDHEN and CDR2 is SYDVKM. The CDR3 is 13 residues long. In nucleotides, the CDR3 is TGTGCCAGCAGGAATGAGGTTAACACTGAAGCTTTCTTT. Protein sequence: CASRNEVNTEAFF.

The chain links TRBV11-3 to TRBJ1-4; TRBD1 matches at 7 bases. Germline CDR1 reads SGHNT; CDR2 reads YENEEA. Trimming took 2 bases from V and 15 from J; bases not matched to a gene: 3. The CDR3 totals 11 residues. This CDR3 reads CASSLSGTVFF. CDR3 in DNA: TGTGCCAGCAGCTTATCGGGGACAGTGTTTTTT.

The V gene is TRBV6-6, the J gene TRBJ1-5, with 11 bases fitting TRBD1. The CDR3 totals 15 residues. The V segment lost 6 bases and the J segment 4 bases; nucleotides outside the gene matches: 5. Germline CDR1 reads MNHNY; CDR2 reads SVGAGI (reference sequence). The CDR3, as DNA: TGTGCCAGCAGGGTGGGGACAGGGGGAAATCAGCCCCAGCATTTT. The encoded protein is CASRVGTGGNQPQHF.

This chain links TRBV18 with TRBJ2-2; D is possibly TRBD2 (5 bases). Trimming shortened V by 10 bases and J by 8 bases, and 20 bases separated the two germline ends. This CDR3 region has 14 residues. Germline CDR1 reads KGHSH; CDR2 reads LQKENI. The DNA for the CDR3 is TGTGCCACCCGGGATCCCGTTGGAGAAGGGGAGCTGTTTTTT. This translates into CATRDPVGEGELFF.

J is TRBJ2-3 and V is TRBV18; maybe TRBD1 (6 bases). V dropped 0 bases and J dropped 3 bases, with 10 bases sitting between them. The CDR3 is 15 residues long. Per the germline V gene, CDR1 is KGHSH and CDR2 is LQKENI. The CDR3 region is CASSPPRTATDTQYF. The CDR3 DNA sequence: TGTGCCAGCTCACCACCGAGGACAGCTACAGATACGCAGTATTTT.

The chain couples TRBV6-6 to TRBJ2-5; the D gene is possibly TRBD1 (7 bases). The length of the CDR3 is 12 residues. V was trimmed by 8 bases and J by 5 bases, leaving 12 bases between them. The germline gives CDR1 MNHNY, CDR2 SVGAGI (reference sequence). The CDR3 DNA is TGTGCCAGCGATGGAGGGGGCGAGACCCAGTACTTC. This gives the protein CASDGGGETQYF.

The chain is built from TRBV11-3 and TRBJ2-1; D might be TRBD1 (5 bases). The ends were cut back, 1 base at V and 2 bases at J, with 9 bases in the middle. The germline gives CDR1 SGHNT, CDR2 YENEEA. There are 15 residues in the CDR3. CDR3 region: CASSLGAGTYNEQFF. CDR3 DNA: TGTGCCAGCAGCTTAGGTGCAGGGACCTACAATGAGCAGTTCTTC.

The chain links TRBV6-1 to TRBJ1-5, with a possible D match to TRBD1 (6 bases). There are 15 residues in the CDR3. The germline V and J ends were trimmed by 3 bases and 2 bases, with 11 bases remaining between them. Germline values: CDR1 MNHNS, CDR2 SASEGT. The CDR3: CASSDQGLGNQPQHF. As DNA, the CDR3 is TGTGCCAGCAGTGACCAGGGGTTGGGCAATCAGCCCCAGCATTTT.

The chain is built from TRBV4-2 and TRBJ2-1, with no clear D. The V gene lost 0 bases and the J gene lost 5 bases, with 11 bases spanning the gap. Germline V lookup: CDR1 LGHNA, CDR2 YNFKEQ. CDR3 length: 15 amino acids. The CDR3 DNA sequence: TGTGCCAGCAGCCAAGATGAGAATACCCACAATGAGCAGTTCTTC. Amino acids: CASSQDENTHNEQFF.

The CDR3 protein is CASSLGLQGYEQYF. The CDR3 nucleotides are TGTGCCAGCAGCTTGGGCCTACAGGGCTACGAGCAGTACTTC. This chain links TRBV7-8 with TRBJ2-7, with D tentatively TRBD1 (6 bases). Trimming took off 3 bases at V and 3 bases at J, with 12 bases between the two ends. The CDR3 loop spans 14 amino acids. Germline lookup yields CDR1 SGHVS and CDR2 FQNEAQ. Complete variable domain (other parts from reference TRBV7-8 and TRBJ2-7): GAGVSQSPRYKVAKRGQDVALRCDPISGHVSLFWYQQALGQGPEFLTYFQNEAQLDKSGLPSDRFFAERPEGSVSTLKIQRTQQEDSAVYLCASSLGLQGYEQYFGPGTRLTVT.

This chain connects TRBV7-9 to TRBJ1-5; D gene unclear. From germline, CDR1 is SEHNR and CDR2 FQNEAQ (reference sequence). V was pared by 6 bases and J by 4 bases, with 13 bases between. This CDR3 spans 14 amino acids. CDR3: CASSFGRENQPQHF. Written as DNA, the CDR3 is TGTGCCAGCAGTTTCGGACGGGAAAATCAGCCCCAGCATTTT.